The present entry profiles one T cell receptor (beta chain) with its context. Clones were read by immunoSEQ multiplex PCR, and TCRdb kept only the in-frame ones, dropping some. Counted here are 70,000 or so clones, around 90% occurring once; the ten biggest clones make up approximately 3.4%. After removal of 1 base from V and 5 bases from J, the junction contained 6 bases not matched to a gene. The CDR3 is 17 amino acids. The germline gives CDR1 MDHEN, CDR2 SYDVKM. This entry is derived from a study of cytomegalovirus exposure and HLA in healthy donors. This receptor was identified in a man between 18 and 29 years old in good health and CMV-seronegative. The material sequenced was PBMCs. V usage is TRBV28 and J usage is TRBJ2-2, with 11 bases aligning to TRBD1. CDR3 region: CASSLYRDRGFTGELFF. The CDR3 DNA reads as TGTGCCAGCAGTTTATATCGGGACAGGGGGTTTACCGGGGAGCTGTTTTTT.